This T cell receptor beta chain was identified in a study of CD8+ T cells in alopecia areata. Germline CDR1 is LGHNA and CDR2 is YSLEER. This CDR3 has 16 residues. Trimming took 0 bases from V and 3 from J, leaving 14 bases between them. The treatment: oral pan-JAK inhibitor, 5-10 mg twice daily. After isolation, RNA underwent reverse transcription to generate cDNA as the sequencing template. Libraries were prepared by immunoSEQ multiplex PCR; TCRdb keeps only in-frame clonotypes and omits some of them. The sample holds some 180,000 clones, roughly 53% seen once. The sequence derives from a human donor with alopecia areata. The material sequenced was CD8+ T cells sorted from blood, taken at week 24, from a patient treated with tofacitinib. The chain employs TRBV4-3 and TRBJ1-1, with D possibly TRBD1 on 5 matching bases. CDR3 bases: TGCGCCAGCAGCCAAGATCGGGGACCTGGACACACTGAAGCTTTCTTT. Amino acid sequence: CASSQDRGPGHTEAFF.